The text below deals with one TCR beta chain. The antigen remains undetermined. This record belongs to a study of T cell responses to AZD1222 COVID-19 vaccine. Study results and limitations: Just six AZD1222 recipients tested seropositive at baseline. Possibly, clonal diversity was underestimated; donors were largely white British and included more females.

V gave up 5 bases and J gave up 9 bases; unmatched junction bases: 12. Germline loops: CDR1 SGHTA, CDR2 FQGTGA. The length of the CDR3 is 14 residues. Profiling relied on immunoSEQ multiplex PCR, and the TCRdb table lists in-frame clones only, not all of them. The repertoire holds about 150,000 clones, with around 88% as singletons. Here the sequenced sample was peripheral blood, taken on day 0 of MenACWY control vaccination. The sequence came from an adult in good health. This chain joins TRBV7-3 and TRBJ1-1, with 7 nucleotides matching TRBD1. The CDR3 nucleotides are TGTGCCAGCAGCGAGGGACAGATACTTTCTCAAGCTTTCTTT. Translation gives CASSEGQILSQAFF. The full variable domain, its missing parts supplied by reference TRBV7-3 and TRBJ1-1, is GAGVSQTPSNKVTEKGKYVELRCDPISGHTALYWYRQSLGQGPEFLIYFQGTGAADDSGLPNDRFFAVRPEGSVSTLKIQRTERGDSAVYLCASSEGQILSQAFFGQGTRLTVV.